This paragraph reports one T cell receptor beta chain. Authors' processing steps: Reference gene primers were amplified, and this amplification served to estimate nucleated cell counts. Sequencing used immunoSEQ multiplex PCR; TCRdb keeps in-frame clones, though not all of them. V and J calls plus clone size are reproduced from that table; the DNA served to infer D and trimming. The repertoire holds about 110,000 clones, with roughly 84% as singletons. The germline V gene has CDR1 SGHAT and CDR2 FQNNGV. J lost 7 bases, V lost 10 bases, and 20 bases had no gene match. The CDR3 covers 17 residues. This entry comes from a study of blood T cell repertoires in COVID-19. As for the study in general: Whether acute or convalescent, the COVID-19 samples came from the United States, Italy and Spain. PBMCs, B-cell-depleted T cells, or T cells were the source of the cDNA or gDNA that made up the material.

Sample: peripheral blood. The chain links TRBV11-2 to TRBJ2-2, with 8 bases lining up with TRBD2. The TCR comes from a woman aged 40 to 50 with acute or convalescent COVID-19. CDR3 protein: CATQRDRGGLRGGELFF. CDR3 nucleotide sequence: TGTGCCACCCAAAGGGACCGCGGGGGGCTTAGGGGCGGGGAGCTGTTTTTT.